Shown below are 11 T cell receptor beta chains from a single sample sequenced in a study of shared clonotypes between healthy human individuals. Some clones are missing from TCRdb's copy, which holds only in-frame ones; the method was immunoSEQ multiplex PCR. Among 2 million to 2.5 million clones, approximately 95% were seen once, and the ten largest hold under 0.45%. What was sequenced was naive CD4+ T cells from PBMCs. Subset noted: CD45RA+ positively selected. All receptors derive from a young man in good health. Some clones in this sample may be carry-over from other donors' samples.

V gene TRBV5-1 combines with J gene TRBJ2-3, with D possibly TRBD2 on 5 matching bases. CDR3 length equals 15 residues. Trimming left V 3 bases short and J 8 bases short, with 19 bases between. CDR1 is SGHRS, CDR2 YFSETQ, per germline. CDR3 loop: CASSSDYNQAVTQYF. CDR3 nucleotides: TGCGCCAGCAGCTCAGACTACAACCAAGCGGTTACGCAGTATTTT.

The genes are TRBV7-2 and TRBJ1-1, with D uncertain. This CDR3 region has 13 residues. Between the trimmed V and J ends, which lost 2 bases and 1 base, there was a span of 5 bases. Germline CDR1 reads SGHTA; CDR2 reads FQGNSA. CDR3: CASSLQRNTEAFF. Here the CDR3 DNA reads TGTGCCAGCAGCTTACAAAGGAACACTGAAGCTTTCTTT.

Here the CDR3 DNA reads TGCGCCAGCAGCCCTGGGACAGGGACCGGGGAGCTGTTTTTT. This encodes CASSPGTGTGELFF. This sequence joins TRBV4-3 and TRBJ2-2, with 9 bases aligning to TRBD1. The junction had 2 bases not matched to a gene; V was cut back by 4 bases and J by 5 bases. CDR3 length: 14 residues. CDR1 LGHNA and CDR2 YSLEER come from the germline V gene.

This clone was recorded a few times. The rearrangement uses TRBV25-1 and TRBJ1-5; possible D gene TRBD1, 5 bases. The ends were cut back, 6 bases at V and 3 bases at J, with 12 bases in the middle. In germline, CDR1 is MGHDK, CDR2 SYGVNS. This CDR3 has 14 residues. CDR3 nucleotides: TGTGCCAGCAGCCCAGGGAGGCCCAATCAGCCCCAGCATTTT. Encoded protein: CASSPGRPNQPQHF.

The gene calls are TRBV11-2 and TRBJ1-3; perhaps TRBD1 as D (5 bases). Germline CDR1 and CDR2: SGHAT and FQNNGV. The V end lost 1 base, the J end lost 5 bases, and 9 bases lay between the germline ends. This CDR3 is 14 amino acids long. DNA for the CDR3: TGTGCCAGCAGCTTAGTGGGACCGAGAAACACCATATATTTT. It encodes CASSLVGPRNTIYF. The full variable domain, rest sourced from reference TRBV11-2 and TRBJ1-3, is EAGVAQSPRYKIIEKRQSVAFWCNPISGHATLYWYQQILGQGPKLLIQFQNNGVVDDSQLPKDRFSAERLKGVDSTLKIQPAKLEDSAVYLCASSLVGPRNTIYFGEGSWLTVV.

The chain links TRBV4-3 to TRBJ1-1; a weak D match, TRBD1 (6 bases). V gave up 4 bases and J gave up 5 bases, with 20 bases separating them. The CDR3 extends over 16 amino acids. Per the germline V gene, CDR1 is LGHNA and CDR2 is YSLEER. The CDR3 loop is CASSPYLINRETEAFF. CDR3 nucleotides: TGCGCCAGCAGCCCCTACCTAATAAACAGGGAAACTGAAGCTTTCTTT.

The CDR3 DNA sequence: TGTGCCAGTAGTATTCTACAGGGTAATGAAAAACTGTTTTTT. It is translated as CASSILQGNEKLFF. The V gene is TRBV19, the J gene TRBJ1-4; a weak D match, TRBD1 (6 bases). The germline V and J ends were trimmed by 3 bases and 4 bases, with 9 bases remaining between them. The CDR3 loop spans 14 amino acids. The germline gives CDR1 LNHDA, CDR2 SQIVND (reference sequence).

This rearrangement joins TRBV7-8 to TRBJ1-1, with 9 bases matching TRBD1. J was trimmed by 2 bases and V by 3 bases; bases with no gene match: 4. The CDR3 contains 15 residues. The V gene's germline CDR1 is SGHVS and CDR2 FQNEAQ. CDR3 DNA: TGTGCCAGCAGCTTCCAGGACAGGGGTAACACTGAAGCTTTCTTT. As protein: CASSFQDRGNTEAFF. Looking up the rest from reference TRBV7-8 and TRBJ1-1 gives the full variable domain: GAGVSQSPRYKVAKRGQDVALRCDPISGHVSLFWYQQALGQGPEFLTYFQNEAQLDKSGLPSDRFFAERPEGSVSTLKIQRTQQEDSAVYLCASSFQDRGNTEAFFGQGTRLTVV.

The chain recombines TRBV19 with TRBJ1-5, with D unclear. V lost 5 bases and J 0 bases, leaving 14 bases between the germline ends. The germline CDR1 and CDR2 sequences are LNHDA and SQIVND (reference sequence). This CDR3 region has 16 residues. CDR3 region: CASSPLVGSSNQPQHF. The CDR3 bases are TGTGCCAGTAGTCCCCTGGTTGGGAGTAGCAATCAGCCCCAGCATTTT. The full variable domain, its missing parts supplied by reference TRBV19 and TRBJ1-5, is DGGITQSPKYLFRKEGQNVTLSCEQNLNHDAMYWYRQDPGQGLRLIYYSQIVNDFQKGDIAEGYSVSREKKESFPLTVTSAQKNPTAFYLCASSPLVGSSNQPQHFGDGTRLSIL.

The CDR3 sequence: CASSLNTRDTQYF. The CDR3 nucleotides are TGTGCCAGCAGCTTAAACACGCGAGATACGCAGTATTTT. The chain has TRBV7-9 and TRBJ2-3; D is unclear. Germline loops: CDR1 SEHNR, CDR2 FQNEAQ (reference sequence). The CDR3 spans 13 residues. The ends were cut back, 2 bases at V and 5 bases at J, with 8 bases in the middle.

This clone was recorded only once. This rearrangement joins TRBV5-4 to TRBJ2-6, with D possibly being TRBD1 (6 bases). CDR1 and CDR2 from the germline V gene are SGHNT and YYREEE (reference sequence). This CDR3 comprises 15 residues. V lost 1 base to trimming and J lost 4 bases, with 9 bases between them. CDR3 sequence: CASSLFGQGANVLTF. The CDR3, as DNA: TGTGCCAGCAGCTTGTTTGGACAGGGGGCCAACGTCCTGACTTTC.